The clone carrying this T cell receptor (beta chain) showed up just a few times. What it recognizes is unknown. TCRdb re-derived calls from the 5' RACE reads in MiXCR, one entry per CDR3 protein. This sample has 690,000 or so distinct CDR3 sequences; 5.5% to 6.5% occur once, and the top ten carry 1.5% to 2%. The entry originates in a study of identical twins. Germline values: CDR1 LGHDT, CDR2 YNNKEL (reference sequence). CDR3 length equals 15 residues. V lost 1 base and J 7 bases, leaving 16 bases between the germline ends. General observations from the study: It was out-of-frame TCR alpha sharing in monozygotic twins that models underestimated.

This TCR was recovered from a man aged 18 to 30 in good health. Material for sequencing was naive T cells sorted from blood. The chain couples TRBV3-1 to TRBJ2-5; D gene ambiguous. The CDR3 DNA sequence: TGTGCCAGCAGCCAAGCCCGTCATGATATCGGGACCCAGTACTTC. It translates to CASSQARHDIGTQYF.